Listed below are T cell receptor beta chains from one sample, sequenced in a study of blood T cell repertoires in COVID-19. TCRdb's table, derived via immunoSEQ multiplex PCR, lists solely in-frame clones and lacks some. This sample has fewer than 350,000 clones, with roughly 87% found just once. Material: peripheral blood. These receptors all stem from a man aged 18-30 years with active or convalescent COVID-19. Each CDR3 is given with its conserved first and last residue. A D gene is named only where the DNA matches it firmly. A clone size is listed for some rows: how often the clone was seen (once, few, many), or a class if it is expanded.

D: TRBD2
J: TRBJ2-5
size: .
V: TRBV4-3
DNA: TGCGCCAGCAGTTGGTCGGGGGGGAGGGCAGAGACCCAGTACTTC
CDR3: CASSWSGGRAETQYF

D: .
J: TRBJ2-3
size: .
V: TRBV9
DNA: TGTGCCAGCAGCGGGGCCCGCACAGATACGCAGTATTTT
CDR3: CASSGARTDTQYF

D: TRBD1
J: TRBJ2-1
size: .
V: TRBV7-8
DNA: TGTGCCAGCAGCCCCGAAGGGACAGTTTACAATGAGCAGTTCTTC
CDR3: CASSPEGTVYNEQFF

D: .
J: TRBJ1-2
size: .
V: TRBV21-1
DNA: TGTGCCAGCAGCAACTTCGGGCAGGGGCTTAACTATGGCTACACCTTC
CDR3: CASSNFGQGLNYGYTF

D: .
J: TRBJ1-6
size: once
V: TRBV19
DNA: TGTGCCAGTAGTATTGTTCACAGAAGCTCCTATAATTCACCCCTCCACTTT
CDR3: CASSIVHRSSYNSPLHF

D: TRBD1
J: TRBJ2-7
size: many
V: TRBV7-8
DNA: TGTGCCAGCAGCTTAGCGTTAGGACAGGCCTACGAGCAGTACTTC
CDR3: CASSLALGQAYEQYF

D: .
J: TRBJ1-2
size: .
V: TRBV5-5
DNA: TGTGCCAGCAGCTTGGTAGGGAGCAACTATGGCTACACCTTC
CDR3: CASSLVGSNYGYTF

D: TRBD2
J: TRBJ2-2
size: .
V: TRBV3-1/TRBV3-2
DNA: TGTGCCAGCAGCCAAGGAACTGGCGGGGGGTGGTCTCCCGGGGAGCTGTTTTTT
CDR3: CASSQGTGGGWSPGELFF

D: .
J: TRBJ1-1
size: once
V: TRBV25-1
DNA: TGTGCCAGCAGTGTTTTTGACAGCTTAATGAACACTGAAGCTTTCTTT
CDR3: CASSVFDSLMNTEAFF

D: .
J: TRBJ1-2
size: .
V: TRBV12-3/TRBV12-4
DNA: TGTGCCAGCAGTTTAGCGGGCGCCTGGGGCTACACCTTC
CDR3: CASSLAGAWGYTF

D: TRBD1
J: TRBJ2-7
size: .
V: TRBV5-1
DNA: TGCGCCAGCAGCTGGACAGGGGGCTCCTCCTACGAGCAGTACTTC
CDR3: CASSWTGGSSYEQYF

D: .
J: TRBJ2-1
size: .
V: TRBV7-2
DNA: TGTGCCAGCAGCTTAGCGGGGGGGCCACAAACTGAGCAGTTCTTC
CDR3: CASSLAGGPQTEQFF

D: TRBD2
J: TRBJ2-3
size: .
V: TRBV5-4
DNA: TGTGCCAGCAGCTTGGCACTAGCGGGGGGAATAGATACGCAGTATTTT
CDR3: CASSLALAGGIDTQYF

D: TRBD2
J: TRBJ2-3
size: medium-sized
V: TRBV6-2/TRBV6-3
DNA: TGTGCCAGCAGCCCCGGGACTAGCCCAACAGATACGCAGTATTTT
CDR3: CASSPGTSPTDTQYF

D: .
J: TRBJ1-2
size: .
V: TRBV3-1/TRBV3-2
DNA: TGTGCCAGCAGCCACGGTATAGGGGTCTATGGCTACACCTTC
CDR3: CASSHGIGVYGYTF

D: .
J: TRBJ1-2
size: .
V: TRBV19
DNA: TGTGCCAGTAGTATAGGAGGGTACTATGGCTACACCTTC
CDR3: CASSIGGYYGYTF

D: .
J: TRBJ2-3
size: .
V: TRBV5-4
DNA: TGTGCCAGCAGTAGTAGCACAGATACGCAGTATTTT
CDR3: CASSSSTDTQYF

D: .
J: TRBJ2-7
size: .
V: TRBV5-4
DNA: TGTGCCAGCAGACTCCGGGACTGGAGCTCCTACGAGCAGTACTTC
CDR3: CASRLRDWSSYEQYF

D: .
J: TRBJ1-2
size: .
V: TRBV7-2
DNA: TGTGCCAGCAGCTTAGGACTAACCCTGTCTGGCTACACCTTC
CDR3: CASSLGLTLSGYTF

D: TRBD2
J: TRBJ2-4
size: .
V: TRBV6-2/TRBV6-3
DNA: TGTGCCAGCAGTTACCCCGCCTGGACTAGCGGGGGGGCGCGAAACATTCAGTACTTC
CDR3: CASSYPAWTSGGARNIQYF

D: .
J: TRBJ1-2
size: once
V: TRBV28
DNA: TGTGCCAGCAGTTTAAAGGGAATAGGGGCCAATGGCTACACCTTC
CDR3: CASSLKGIGANGYTF

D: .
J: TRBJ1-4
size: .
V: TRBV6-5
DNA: TGTGCCAGCAGTTACGACAGAAATGAAAAACTGTTTTTT
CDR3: CASSYDRNEKLFF

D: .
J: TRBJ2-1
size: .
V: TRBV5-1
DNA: TGCGCCAGCAGCTCGGACACACGGTCCCAGTTCTTC
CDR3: CASSSDTRSQFF

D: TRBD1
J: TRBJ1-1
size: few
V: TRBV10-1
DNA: TGCGCCAGCAGCCCGGACAGGGTGAACACTGAAGCTTTCTTT
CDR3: CASSPDRVNTEAFF

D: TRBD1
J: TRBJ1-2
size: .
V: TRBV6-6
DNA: TGTGCCAGCAGACCCGGGGGCACAGGGGGAAGGTATGGCTACACCTTC
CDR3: CASRPGGTGGRYGYTF

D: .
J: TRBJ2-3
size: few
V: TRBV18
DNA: TGTGCCAGCTCTATGACAGGTTACACAGATACGCAGTATTTT
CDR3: CASSMTGYTDTQYF

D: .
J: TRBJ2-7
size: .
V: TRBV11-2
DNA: TGTGCCAGCAACTTAGATCAATACTACTCCTACGAGCAGTACTTC
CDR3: CASNLDQYYSYEQYF

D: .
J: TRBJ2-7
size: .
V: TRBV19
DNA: TGTGCCAGTAGTATAGCACAGGGAGACTACGAGCAGTACTTC
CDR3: CASSIAQGDYEQYF

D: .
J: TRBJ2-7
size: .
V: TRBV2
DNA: TGTGCCAGCAGTGTGGTCTCTAGGTCCCGGGTGGCCGAGCAGTACTTC
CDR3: CASSVVSRSRVAEQYF

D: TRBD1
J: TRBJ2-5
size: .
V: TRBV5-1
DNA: TGCGCCAGCAGCTTGGGTGACAGGGGTCCCGCGGAGACCCAGTACTTC
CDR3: CASSLGDRGPAETQYF

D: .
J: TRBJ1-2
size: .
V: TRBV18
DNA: TGTGCCAGCCGGACGGGGAACTATGGCTACACCTTC
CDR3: CASRTGNYGYTF

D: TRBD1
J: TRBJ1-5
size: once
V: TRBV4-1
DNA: TGCGCCAGCAGCCCAACGGGGTTACAGGGGAAAATTTATTTT
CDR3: CASSPTGLQGKIYF